This TCR beta chain originates from a study of tumor-infiltrating lymphocytes in oesophageal squamous cell carcinoma. As for this clonotype: The germline gene is not matched at one end of the junction; a read error may be the cause.

The CDR3 covers 14 residues. The germline gives CDR1 KGHSY, CDR2 FQNENV. TCRdb re-called the PCR reads with MiXCR, one entry per CDR3 protein. The table records about 11,000 distinct CDR3 sequences, around 53% of them present only once. The rearrangement joins TRBV16 to TRBJ2-7; a weak D match, TRBD2 (6 bases). The sequence came from a female donor with esophageal squamous cell carcinoma. The sequenced material came from esophageal tumor tissue. This CDR3 is CASSRYRDSYEQYF. The CDR3 DNA sequence: TGTGCCAGCAGCCGCTACCGGGACTCCTACGAGCAGTACTTT.